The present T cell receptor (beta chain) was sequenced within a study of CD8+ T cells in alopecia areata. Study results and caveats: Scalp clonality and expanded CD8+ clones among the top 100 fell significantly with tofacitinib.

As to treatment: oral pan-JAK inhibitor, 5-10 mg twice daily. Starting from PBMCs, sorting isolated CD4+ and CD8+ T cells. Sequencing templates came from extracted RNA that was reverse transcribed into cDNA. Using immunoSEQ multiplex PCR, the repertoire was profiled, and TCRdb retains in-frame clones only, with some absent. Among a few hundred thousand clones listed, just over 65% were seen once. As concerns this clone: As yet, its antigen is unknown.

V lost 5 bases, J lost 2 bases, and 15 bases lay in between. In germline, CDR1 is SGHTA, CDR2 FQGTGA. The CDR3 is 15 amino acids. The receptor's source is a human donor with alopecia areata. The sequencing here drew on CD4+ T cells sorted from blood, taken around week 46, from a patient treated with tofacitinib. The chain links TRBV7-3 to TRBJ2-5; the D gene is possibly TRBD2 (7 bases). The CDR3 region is CASSRSGGQQETQYF. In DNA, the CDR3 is TGTGCCAGCAGCCGATCGGGGGGCCAACAAGAGACCCAGTACTTC. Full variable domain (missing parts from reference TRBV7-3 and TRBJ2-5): GAGVSQTPSNKVTEKGKYVELRCDPISGHTALYWYRQSLGQGPEFLIYFQGTGAADDSGLPNDRFFAVRPEGSVSTLKIQRTERGDSAVYLCASSRSGGQQETQYFGPGTRLLVL.